The next 24 T cell receptor beta chains were all read from a single sample in a study of Graves' ophthalmopathy and Graves' hyperthyroidism. The authors amplified TCR beta CDR3 regions, and they did so from RNA transcripts for repertoire sequencing. First-round RT-PCR employed HTBI primers, with a second-round multiplex PCR after it. One entry per CDR3 protein, called by TCRdb with MiXCR from the multiplex PCR reads. Of about 370,000 distinct CDR3 sequences in the sample, 17% were seen once. The sample consisted of peripheral blood. The receptors originated from an adult woman with stable Graves' hyperthyroidism.

This clonotype was counted ten times or more. The chain has TRBV7-9 and TRBJ2-5, with no clear D. V was trimmed by 0 bases and J by 5 bases, leaving 10 bases between them. Germline V lookup: CDR1 SEHNR, CDR2 FQNEAQ (reference sequence). This CDR3 has 14 residues. CDR3 sequence (DNA): TGTGCCAGCAGCTTAGCTCAAGGCCACGAGACCCAGTACTTC. Translation: CASSLAQGHETQYF.

Turning to this clonotype: Its ends do not fully match the called genes, so a read error is possible. V usage is TRBV28 and J usage is TRBJ1-6; D remains ambiguous. The length of the CDR3 is 21 residues. Germline CDR1 reads MDHEN; CDR2 reads SYDVKM. CDR3 region: CASSPVWGIRSLSSYNSPLHF. CDR3 coding DNA: TGTGCCAGCAGTCCTGTCTGGGGAATAAGGAGCCTAAGCTCCTATAATTCACCCCTCCACTTC. The full variable domain, rest sourced from reference TRBV28 and TRBJ1-6, is DVKVTQSSRYLVKRTGEKVFLECVQDMDHENMFWYRQDPGLGLRLIYFSYDVKMKEKGDIPEGYSVSREKKERFSLILESASTNQTSMYLCASSPVWGIRSLSSYNSPLHFGNGTRLTVT.

The rearrangement uses TRBV27 and TRBJ2-7; D may be TRBD1 or TRBD2 (6 bases each). Trimming took off 3 bases at V and 5 bases at J, with 14 bases between the two ends. The germline CDR1 and CDR2 sequences are MNHEY and SMNVEV (reference sequence). This CDR3 has 14 amino acids. In DNA, the CDR3 is TGTGCCAGCAGTTTTTTCCCCGGGGGCGACGAGCAGTACTTC. Translation: CASSFFPGGDEQYF.

V gene TRBV5-1 combines with J gene TRBJ2-7, with 10 bases identical to TRBD2. In germline, CDR1 is SGHRS, CDR2 YFSETQ. The CDR3 sequence is 17 residues long. V was pared by 5 bases and J by 5 bases, with 16 bases of the junction left unmatched. This CDR3 reads CASRSSGSVMSKDEQYF. CDR3 nucleotide sequence: TGCGCCAGCAGATCTAGCGGGAGTGTCATGAGTAAGGACGAGCAGTACTTC.

This clonotype appeared a single time. This CDR3 is CASRYTQGNGYTF. CDR3 DNA: TGTGCCAGCAGATACACACAGGGGAATGGCTACACCTTC. The V and J genes are TRBV12-3 or TRBV12-4 and TRBJ1-2, with 7 bases matching TRBD1. The CDR3 is 13 residues long. The V segment lost 6 bases and the J segment 6 bases; nucleotides outside the gene matches: 7.

This clonotype was detected ten times or more. The V gene is TRBV29-1, the J gene TRBJ2-7; 8 nucleotides agree with TRBD2. Trimming removed 1 base from V and 3 bases from J; junction bases left unmatched: 2. The CDR3 contains 13 residues. Germline assignment: CDR1 SQVTM and CDR2 ANQGSEA. The CDR3 sequence: CSVEGLAGYEQYF. The CDR3 coding sequence is TGCAGCGTTGAAGGGCTAGCGGGCTACGAGCAGTACTTC.

This clonotype was picked up many times. The rearrangement links TRBV12-3 or TRBV12-4 to TRBJ1-5, with no clear D. The CDR3 runs 13 residues. Trimming stripped 6 bases from V and 5 bases from J, with 11 bases between. The CDR3, as DNA: TGTGCCAGCAGCCCCGTGACCCATCAGCCCCAGCATTTT. It is translated as CASSPVTHQPQHF.

The chain employs TRBV4-3 and TRBJ2-7; 9 bases line up with TRBD2. CDR1 and CDR2 from the germline V gene are LGHNA and YSLEER. The CDR3 runs to 16 residues. The ends lost 1 base at V and 4 bases at J; junction bases unmatched: 8. The CDR3 sequence: CASSQGRSGSGYEQYF. The DNA for the CDR3 is TGCGCCAGCAGCCAAGGTCGTAGCGGGAGCGGTTACGAGCAGTACTTC.

This clonotype was observed many times. The rearrangement uses TRBV13 and TRBJ1-4; no reliable D call. Germline V gives CDR1 PRHDT, CDR2 FYEKMQ (reference sequence). This CDR3 has 14 amino acids. Trimming cost V 4 bases and J 7 bases, with 13 bases left between them. In nucleotides, the CDR3 is TGTGCCAGCAGCTCGACCCGGTTGGGTGAAAAACTGTTTTTT. This translates into CASSSTRLGEKLFF.

This clonotype was seen many times. V and J are TRBV20-1 and TRBJ2-7; 8 bases align to TRBD2. There are 15 residues in the CDR3. J gave up 1 base and V 6 bases, and 11 bases lay outside the gene matches. CDR1 and CDR2 from the germline V gene are DFQATT and SNEGSKA (reference sequence). The chain's CDR3 is CSAGPGLANSYEQYF. Written as DNA, the CDR3 is TGCAGTGCGGGACCTGGACTAGCTAATTCCTACGAGCAGTACTTC.

This clonotype was observed many times. J is TRBJ2-2 and V is TRBV2, with TRBD2 matching over 11 bases. V trimming: 6 bases; J trimming: 6 bases; junction bases outside the gene matches: 6. This CDR3 spans 15 amino acids. CDR1 SNHLY and CDR2 FYNNEI come from the germline V gene. The CDR3 region is CASSAIAGGSGELFF. The CDR3 DNA reads TGTGCCAGCAGCGCTATAGCGGGAGGGTCCGGGGAGCTGTTTTTT.

The CDR3 DNA reads TGTGCCAGCAGCCCTTGGGACAGGGGCTGGAACGAGCAGTACTTC. It encodes CASSPWDRGWNEQYF. The rearrangement links TRBV28 to TRBJ2-7, with TRBD1 matching over 10 bases. This CDR3 spans 15 amino acids. The germline V gene has CDR1 MDHEN and CDR2 SYDVKM. The V and J ends lost 6 bases and 5 bases, in that order; junction bases with no gene match: 10.

At least ten counts were recorded for this clonotype. The genes are TRBV7-3 and TRBJ1-1; D is unclear. The CDR3 totals 13 residues. The V gene lost 1 base and the J gene lost 2 bases, with 5 bases spanning the gap. The V gene's germline CDR1 is SGHTA and CDR2 FQGTGA. This CDR3 is CASSLMDNTEAFF. CDR3 coding DNA: TGTGCCAGCAGCTTAATGGATAACACTGAAGCTTTCTTT.

This clonotype was detected a few times. The chain links TRBV27 to TRBJ1-1; TRBD1 is a possible D gene (6 bases). Deletions cut 4 bases from V and 0 bases from J, with 18 bases between. The CDR3 runs 17 residues. From germline, CDR1 is MNHEY and CDR2 SMNVEV (reference sequence). The CDR3 region has the DNA TGTGCCAGCAGTTCCATGATCAGGGGACCTCTGAACACTGAAGCTTTCTTT. It encodes CASSSMIRGPLNTEAFF.

The sample holds many counts of this clonotype. The chain is built from TRBV28 and TRBJ2-7; D gene unclear. Germline V gene lookup returns CDR1 MDHEN and CDR2 SYDVKM. This CDR3 comprises 13 residues. V was cut by 6 bases and J by 4 bases, with 13 bases left in between. This CDR3 reads CASSPIGNYEQYF. The CDR3 DNA reads TGTGCCAGCAGCCCAATAGGAAATTACGAGCAGTACTTC.

Worth noting for this clonotype: A much bigger clone sits one base away, suggesting this may be a read error. This chain links TRBV30 with TRBJ2-5, with a tentative D call TRBD1 (7 bases). Germline V lookup: CDR1 GTSNPN, CDR2 SVGIG (reference sequence). CDR3 size: 14 residues. The CDR3 DNA reads as TGTGCCTGCATTGCGACAGGGCGGGGAGAGACCCAGAACTTC. This sequence encodes CACIATGRGETQNF.

There are many counts of this clonotype. The gene calls are TRBV4-1 and TRBJ1-2; no firm D call. This CDR3 is built from 16 residues. Germline-derived CDR1 and CDR2 are MGHRA and YSYEKL. Trimming left V 0 bases short and J 0 bases short, with 11 bases between. The CDR3: CASSQEAVVTNYGYTF. The CDR3 bases are TGCGCCAGCAGCCAAGAGGCAGTCGTCACTAACTATGGCTACACCTTC.

At least ten counts were recorded for this clonotype. V usage is TRBV6-2 or TRBV6-3 and J usage is TRBJ2-7, with D perhaps TRBD2 (6 bases). The CDR3 sequence is 15 residues long. V was trimmed by 4 bases and J by 7 bases, leaving 20 bases between them. From germline, CDR1 is MNHEY and CDR2 SVGEGT. The CDR3 loop reads CASSWLAGSFLEQYF. The DNA for the CDR3 is TGTGCCAGCAGTTGGCTGGCGGGATCCTTTCTGGAGCAGTACTTC.

In this sample, this clonotype turned up many times. The chain links TRBV7-8 to TRBJ1-1, with 8 bases aligning to TRBD1. Germline V gene sequence: CDR1 SGHVS, CDR2 FQNEAQ. The length of the CDR3 is 15 residues. The V segment lost 4 bases and the J segment 4 bases; nucleotides outside the gene matches: 8. The CDR3 region is CASSSGPGQVTEAFF. The CDR3 coding sequence is TGTGCCAGCAGCTCAGGCCCGGGACAGGTCACTGAAGCTTTCTTT.

The CDR3 nucleotides read TGTGCCAGCAGACTGGGGACAGGGACAGAGACCCAGTACTTC. Translated: CASRLGTGTETQYF. The rearrangement links TRBV12-3 or TRBV12-4 to TRBJ2-5, with 9 bases that match TRBD1. J gave up 4 bases and V 6 bases, and 6 bases lay outside the gene matches. This CDR3 region has 14 residues.

This clonotype was seen a handful of times. The rearrangement links TRBV11-3 to TRBJ2-5, with TRBD1 identical over 8 bases. The CDR3 length is 14 residues. V gave up 5 bases and J gave up 3 bases; unmatched junction bases: 5. CDR1 is SGHNT, CDR2 YENEEA, per germline. The CDR3 loop reads CASSRPTGEETQYF. The CDR3 DNA reads TGTGCCAGCAGCCGGCCGACAGGGGAAGAGACCCAGTACTTC. The variable domain in full, with the rest retrieved from reference TRBV11-3 and TRBJ2-5, is EAGVVQSPRYKIIEKKQPVAFWCNPISGHNTLYWYLQNLGQGPELLIRYENEEAVDDSQLPKDRFSAERLKGVDSTLKIQPAELGDSAVYLCASSRPTGEETQYFGPGTRLLVL.

This clonotype was seen more than once but under ten times. This chain links TRBV28 with TRBJ2-2; 9 bases are shared with TRBD2. Germline V CDR1 and CDR2: MDHEN, SYDVKM. V lost 7 bases to trimming and J lost 0 bases; unmatched junction nucleotides: 9. CDR3 size: 17 residues. The CDR3: CASTSSGARPNTGELFF. The CDR3 DNA sequence: TGTGCCAGCACCTCTAGCGGGGCTCGGCCGAACACCGGGGAGCTGTTTTTT.

This clonotype appeared a few times. The chain combines TRBV3-1 with TRBJ2-4; no reliable D call. The germline gives CDR1 LGHDT, CDR2 YNNKEL (reference sequence). CDR3 length: 16 amino acids. V gave up 1 base and J gave up 3 bases, with 13 bases separating them. DNA of the CDR3: TGTGCCAGCAGCCAAGGCTCCCCGGCTAACAAAAACATTCAGTACTTC. Protein product: CASSQGSPANKNIQYF.

The table lists this clonotype with many counts. This chain links TRBV28 with TRBJ1-1; 8 bases match TRBD1. The germline V gene has CDR1 MDHEN and CDR2 SYDVKM. The trim removed 7 bases at V and 1 base at J, leaving 8 bases unmatched. The CDR3 spans 15 residues. In nucleotides, the CDR3 is TGTGCCAGCAAACCCCTAGGGACAGGGAACACTGAAGCTTTCTTT. Translation: CASKPLGTGNTEAFF. The whole variable domain, filled in from reference TRBV28 and TRBJ1-1, reads DVKVTQSSRYLVKRTGEKVFLECVQDMDHENMFWYRQDPGLGLRLIYFSYDVKMKEKGDIPEGYSVSREKKERFSLILESASTNQTSMYLCASKPLGTGNTEAFFGQGTRLTVV.